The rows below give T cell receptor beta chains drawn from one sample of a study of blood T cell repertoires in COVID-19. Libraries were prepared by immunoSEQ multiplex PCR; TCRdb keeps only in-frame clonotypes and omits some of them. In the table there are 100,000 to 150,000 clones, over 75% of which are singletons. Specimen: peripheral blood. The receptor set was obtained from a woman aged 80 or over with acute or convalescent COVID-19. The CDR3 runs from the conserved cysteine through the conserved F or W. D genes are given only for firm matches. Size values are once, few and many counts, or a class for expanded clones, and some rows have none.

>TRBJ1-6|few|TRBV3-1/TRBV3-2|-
TGTGCCAGCAGCCAAGTTTGGGGGGAACCCCTCCACTTT
CASSQVWGEPLHF
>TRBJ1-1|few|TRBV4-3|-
TGCGCCAGCAGCCGGATAACAGGAACTGAAGCTTTCTTT
CASSRITGTEAFF
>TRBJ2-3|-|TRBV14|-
TGTGCCAGCAGCCCAATGGTCAGGGAACGTTTAGATACGCAGTATTTT
CASSPMVRERLDTQYF
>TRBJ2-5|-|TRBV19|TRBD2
TGTGCCAGTAGTATTGGACTAGGCCAAGAGACCCAGTACTTC
CASSIGLGQETQYF
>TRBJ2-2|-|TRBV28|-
TGTGCCAGCAGTTTCGGCGGGGCGAACACCGGGGAGCTGTTTTTT
CASSFGGANTGELFF
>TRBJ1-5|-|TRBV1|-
TGCACCAGCAGCCAAGATCGGGGTAAAAATAGCAATCAGCCCCAGCATTTT
CTSSQDRGKNSNQPQHF
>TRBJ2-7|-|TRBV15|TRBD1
TGTGCCACCAGAATGGTGGGTTTACAGGGGACCCGACCTTACGAGCAGTACTTC
CATRMVGLQGTRPYEQYF
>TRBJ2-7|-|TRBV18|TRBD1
TGTGCCAGCTCACAACCGGGACAGGGTAAAAGGAACGAGCAGTACTTC
CASSQPGQGKRNEQYF
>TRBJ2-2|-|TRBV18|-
TGTGCCAGCTCACCGGGGGCTTCGAACACCGGGGAGCTGTTTTTT
CASSPGASNTGELFF
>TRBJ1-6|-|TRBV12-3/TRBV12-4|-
TGTGCCAGCAGTCCCGACGGGGTTAGGCCCCTCCACTTT
CASSPDGVRPLHF
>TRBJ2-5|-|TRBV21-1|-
TGTGCCAGCAGCGGGGGGGACTTTCAAGAGACCCAGTACTTC
CASSGGDFQETQYF
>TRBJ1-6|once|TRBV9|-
TGTGCCAGCAGCTCCGGGGGGAATTCACCCCTCCACTTT
CASSSGGNSPLHF
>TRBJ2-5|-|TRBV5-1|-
TGCGCCAGCTCCCCCAGCCAAGAGACCCAGTACTTC
CASSPSQETQYF
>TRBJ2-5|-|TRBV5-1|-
TGCGCCAGCAGCCCTGCATTAGACAGCCGCATGTACCAAGAGACCCAGTACTTC
CASSPALDSRMYQETQYF
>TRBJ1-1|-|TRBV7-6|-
TGTGCCAGCAGCTTAGTATCCTGGGGCTCAATGAACACTGAAGCTTTCTTT
CASSLVSWGSMNTEAFF
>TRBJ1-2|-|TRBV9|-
TGTGCCAGCAGCGTAGATTCAGGCTATGGCTACACCTTC
CASSVDSGYGYTF
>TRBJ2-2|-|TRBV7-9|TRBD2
TGTGCCAGCAGCTCAACCGGGACTAGCGACACCGGGGAGCTGTTTTTT
CASSSTGTSDTGELFF
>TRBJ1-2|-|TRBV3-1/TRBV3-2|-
TGTGCCAGCAGCCAAGACCGTGGCTACACCTTC
CASSQDRGYTF
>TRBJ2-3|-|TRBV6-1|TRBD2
TGTGCCAGCAGTGGCCGAGAAAAGCGGGGGGGCGAAGATACGCAGTATTTT
CASSGREKRGGEDTQYF
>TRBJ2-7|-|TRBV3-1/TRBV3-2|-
TGTGCCAGCAGTCATCATCAGACGGGGAGACCCTACGAGCAGTACTTC
CASSHHQTGRPYEQYF
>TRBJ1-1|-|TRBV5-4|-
TGTGCCAGCAGCTTGGGGGGAGGATTGGACACTGAAGCTTTCTTT
CASSLGGGLDTEAFF
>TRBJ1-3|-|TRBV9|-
TGTGCCAGCAGCGTAGACTTCACCGGAAACACCATATATTTT
CASSVDFTGNTIYF
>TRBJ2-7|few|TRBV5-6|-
TGTGCCAGCAGCTTCACATCCCTTCGCGAGCAGTACTTC
CASSFTSLREQYF
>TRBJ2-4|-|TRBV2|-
TGTGCCAGCAGGGATCGGGGAGACATTCAGTACTTC
CASRDRGDIQYF
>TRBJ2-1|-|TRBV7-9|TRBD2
TGTGCCAGCAGCTCGGGAGCGGGGGGCTCCTACAATGAGCAGTTCTTC
CASSSGAGGSYNEQFF
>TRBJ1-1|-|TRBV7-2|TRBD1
TGTGCCAGCAGTGGACAGGGTGAAGCTTTCTTT
CASSGQGEAFF
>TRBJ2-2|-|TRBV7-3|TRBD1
TGTGCCAGCAGCTCCGGGACAGGGACCGGGGAGCTGTTTTTT
CASSSGTGTGELFF
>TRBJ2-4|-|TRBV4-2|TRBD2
TGTGCCAGCAGCCAAGGAGGGGGTACTAGCGGGGTAAACATTCAGTACTTC
CASSQGGGTSGVNIQYF
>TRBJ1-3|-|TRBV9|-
TGTGCCAGCAGCTCAACCCCCCTCGGCCGGACACTTAACACCATATATTTT
CASSSTPLGRTLNTIYF
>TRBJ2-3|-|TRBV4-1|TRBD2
TGCGCCAGCAGCGATATGGGACTAGCGGGGGGTATCGGCGCAGATACGCAGTATTTT
CASSDMGLAGGIGADTQYF
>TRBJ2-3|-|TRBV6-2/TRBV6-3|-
TGTGCCAGCAGTTACTCGACGTGGACTCTAAATAGCACAGATACGCAGTATTTT
CASSYSTWTLNSTDTQYF